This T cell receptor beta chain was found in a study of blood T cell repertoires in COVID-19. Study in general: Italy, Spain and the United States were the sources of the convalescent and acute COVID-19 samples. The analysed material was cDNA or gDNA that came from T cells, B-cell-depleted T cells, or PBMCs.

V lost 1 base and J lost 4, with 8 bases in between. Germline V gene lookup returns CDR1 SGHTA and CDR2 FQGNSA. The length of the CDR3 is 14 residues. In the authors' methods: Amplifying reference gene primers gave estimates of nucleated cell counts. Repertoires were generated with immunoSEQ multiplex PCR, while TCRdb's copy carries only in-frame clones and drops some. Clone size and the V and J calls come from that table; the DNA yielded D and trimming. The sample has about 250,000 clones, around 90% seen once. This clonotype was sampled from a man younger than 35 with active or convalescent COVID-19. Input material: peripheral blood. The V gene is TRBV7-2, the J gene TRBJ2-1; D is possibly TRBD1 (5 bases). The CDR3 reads CASSLGQTYNEQFF. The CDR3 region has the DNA TGTGCCAGCAGCTTAGGACAGACATACAATGAGCAGTTCTTC.